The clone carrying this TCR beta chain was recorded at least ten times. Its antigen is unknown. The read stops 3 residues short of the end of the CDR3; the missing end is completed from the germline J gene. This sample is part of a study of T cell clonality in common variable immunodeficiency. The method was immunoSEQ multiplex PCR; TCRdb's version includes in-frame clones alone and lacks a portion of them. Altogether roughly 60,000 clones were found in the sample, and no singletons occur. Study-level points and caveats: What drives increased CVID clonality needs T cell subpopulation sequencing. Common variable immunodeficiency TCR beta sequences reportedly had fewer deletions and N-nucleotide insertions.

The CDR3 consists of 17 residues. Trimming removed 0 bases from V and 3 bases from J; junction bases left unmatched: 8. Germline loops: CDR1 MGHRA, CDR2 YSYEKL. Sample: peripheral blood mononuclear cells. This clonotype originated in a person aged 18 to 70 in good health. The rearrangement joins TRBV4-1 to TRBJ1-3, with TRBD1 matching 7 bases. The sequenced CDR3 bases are TGCGCCAGCAGCCAAGAGACAGGGAGGGCCAGTGGAAACACC. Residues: CASSQETGRASGNT. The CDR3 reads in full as CASSQETGRASGNTIYF.